Below, one T cell receptor (beta chain) is given with its context. This clone's antigen is unknown. No base-level quality is on record; no much larger clone is a single base apart. This entry belongs to a study of blood T cell repertoires in COVID-19 (dated by TCRdb to 2020 to 2021). Describing the broader study: The collaborator samples originated in the United States, Italy and Spain and spanned the acute and convalescent phases of COVID-19. Where HLA class I and class II types were available, the types were taken from metadata supplied by the sample provider, not from assay-based typing. Samples were obtained from the ongoing ImmuneRACE study (first 160 participants) and from some 1,200 subjects provided by 6 global collaborators. The prospective study material was composed of cDNA or gDNA derived from T cells, B-cell-depleted T cells, or PBMCs. Sample metadata almost always included a de-identified subject ID, COVID-19 status, age in years and sex. The repertoires were made available in a free public database intended to serve as a resource for research on the immune response to SARS-CoV-2. Subjects who had been exposed to COVID-19, were actively infected with it, or had recovered from it provided the deeply sampled blood TCRbeta repertoires that made up the dataset.

In Seattle, one collaborating source enrolled patients while the infection was active and tracked those patients longitudinally over the course of disease. The collaborating institutions used their own protocols to collect whole blood in K2EDTA tubes. For TCRbeta analysis, collaborators shipped samples in one of three forms: frozen whole blood, isolated PBMCs, or DNA extracted from either of those sample types. The immunoSEQ Assay, a bias-controlled multiplex PCR, was used to amplify TCRbeta CDR3 regions from genomic DNA. On the authors' methods: The number of nucleated cells in each sample was estimated by amplification of reference gene primers within the assay. To quantify the absolute abundance of each unique TCRbeta CDR3 rearrangement, sequence reads were collapsed and filtered. For each sample, productive Simpson clonality was calculated as the square root of Simpson's diversity index across productive rearrangements. Held by TCRdb, this immuneACCESS table contains in-frame sequences only and omits some clones. Under half of the omission traces to an unresolved V gene where checked; the cause of the rest is unknown. Clonal size and the V and J genes are those of that table, whereas D and trimming came from the DNA. Recorded for this sample are a few hundred thousand clones; 65% to 90% of them occurred a single time. The top ten clones comprise 2% to 3% of the sample.

Beyond this particular receptor, the publication reports: Clinical and demographic metadata were provided uncurated, with the amount varying by source and participant.

Source material: peripheral blood. This TCR was recovered from a woman aged 70-85 years with COVID-19, enrolled during active disease.

The CDR3 here reads CATSRDSDPISTDTQYF. Read as DNA, the sequence is TGTGCCACCAGCAGAGATAGCGATCCGATTAGCACAGATACGCAGTATTTT. The chain is encoded by TRBV15 joined to TRBJ2-3; the D gene is possibly TRBD2, with 5 bases matching. The cysteine opens and the phenylalanine closes a CDR3 of 17 amino acids. The only DNA kept is the CDR3, 51 bases in frame from the first base. The V and J ends are trimmed by 0 bases and 0 bases, leaving 13 bases between them. The germline V gene (reference sequence) specifies LNHNV as CDR1 and YYDKDF as CDR2. The entire variable domain, with the stretches around the CDR3 drawn from the reference TRBV15 and TRBJ2-3 proteins, is DAMVIQNPRYQVTQFGKPVTLSCSQTLNHNVMYWYQQKSSQAPKLLFHYYDKDFNNEADTPDNFQSRRPNTSFCFLDIRSPGLGDTAMYLCATSRDSDPISTDTQYFGPGTRLTVL.